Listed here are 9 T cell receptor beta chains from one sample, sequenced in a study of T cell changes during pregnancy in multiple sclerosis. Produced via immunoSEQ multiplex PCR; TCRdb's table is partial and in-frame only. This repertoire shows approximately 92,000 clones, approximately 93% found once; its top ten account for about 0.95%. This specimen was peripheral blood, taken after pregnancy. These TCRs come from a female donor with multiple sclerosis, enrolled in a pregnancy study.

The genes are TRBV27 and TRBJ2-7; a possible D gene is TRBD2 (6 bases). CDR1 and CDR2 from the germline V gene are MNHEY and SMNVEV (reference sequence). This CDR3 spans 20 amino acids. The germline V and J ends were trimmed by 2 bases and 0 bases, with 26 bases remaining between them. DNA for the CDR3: TGTGCCAGCAGTTTAAAAAAACGACCATGGGGGGAACCCGCCTCCTACGAGCAGTACTTC. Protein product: CASSLKKRPWGEPASYEQYF.

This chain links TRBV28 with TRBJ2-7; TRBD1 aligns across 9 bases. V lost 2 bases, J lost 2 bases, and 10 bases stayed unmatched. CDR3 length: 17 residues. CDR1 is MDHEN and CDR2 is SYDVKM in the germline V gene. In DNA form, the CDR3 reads TGTGCCAGCAGTTTACCAGCTGACAGGGGGTCCGCCTACGAGCAGTACTTC. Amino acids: CASSLPADRGSAYEQYF.

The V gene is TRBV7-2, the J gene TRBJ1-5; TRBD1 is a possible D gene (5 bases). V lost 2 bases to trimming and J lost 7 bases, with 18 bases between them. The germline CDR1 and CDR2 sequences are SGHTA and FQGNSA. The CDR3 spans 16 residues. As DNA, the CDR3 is TGTGCCAGCAGCTTAACGGGCCAAGGGGCACGGCAGCCCCAGCATTTT. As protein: CASSLTGQGARQPQHF. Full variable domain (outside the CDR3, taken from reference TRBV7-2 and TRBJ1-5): GAGVSQSPSNKVTEKGKDVELRCDPISGHTALYWYRQSLGQGLEFLIYFQGNSAPDKSGLPSDRFSAERTGGSVSTLTIQRTQQEDSAVYLCASSLTGQGARQPQHFGDGTRLSIL.

As DNA, the CDR3 is TGTGCCAGCAGCTTATGGGCTAGCGGGGGGGCCATTGAGCAGTTCTTC. Translated: CASSLWASGGAIEQFF. This chain connects TRBV7-2 to TRBJ2-1; 12 bases match TRBD2. The CDR3 covers 16 residues. Germline V gene data show CDR1 as SGHTA and CDR2 as FQGNSA. After removal of 2 bases from V and 9 bases from J, the junction contained 8 bases not matched to a gene.

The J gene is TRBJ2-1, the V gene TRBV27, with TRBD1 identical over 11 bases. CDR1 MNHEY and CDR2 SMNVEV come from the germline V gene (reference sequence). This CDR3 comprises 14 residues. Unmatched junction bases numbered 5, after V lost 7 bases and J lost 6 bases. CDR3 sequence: CASISGTGGNEQFF. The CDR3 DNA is TGTGCCAGCATTTCCGGGACAGGGGGCAATGAGCAGTTCTTC.

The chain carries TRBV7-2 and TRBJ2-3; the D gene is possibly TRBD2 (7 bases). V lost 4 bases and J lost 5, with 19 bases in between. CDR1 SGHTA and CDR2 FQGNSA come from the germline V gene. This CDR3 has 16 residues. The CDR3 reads CASSSPWGGRGDTQYF. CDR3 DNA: TGTGCCAGCAGCTCCCCTTGGGGGGGGCGAGGAGATACGCAGTATTTT.

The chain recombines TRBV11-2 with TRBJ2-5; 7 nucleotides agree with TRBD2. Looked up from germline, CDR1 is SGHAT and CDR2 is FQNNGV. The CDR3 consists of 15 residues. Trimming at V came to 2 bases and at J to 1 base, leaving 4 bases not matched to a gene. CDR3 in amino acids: CASSLTGGSQETQYF. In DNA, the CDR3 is TGTGCCAGCAGCTTAACGGGAGGCTCCCAAGAGACCCAGTACTTC. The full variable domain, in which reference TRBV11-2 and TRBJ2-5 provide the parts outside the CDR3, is EAGVAQSPRYKIIEKRQSVAFWCNPISGHATLYWYQQILGQGPKLLIQFQNNGVVDDSQLPKDRFSAERLKGVDSTLKIQPAKLEDSAVYLCASSLTGGSQETQYFGPGTRLLVL.

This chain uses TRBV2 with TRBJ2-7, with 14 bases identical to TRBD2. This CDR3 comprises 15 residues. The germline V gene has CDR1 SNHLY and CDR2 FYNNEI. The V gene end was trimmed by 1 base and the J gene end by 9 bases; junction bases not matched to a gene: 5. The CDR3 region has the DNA TGTGCCAGCAGTGAAGAGGGACTAGCGGGAGTTGGGCAGTACTTC. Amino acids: CASSEEGLAGVGQYF.

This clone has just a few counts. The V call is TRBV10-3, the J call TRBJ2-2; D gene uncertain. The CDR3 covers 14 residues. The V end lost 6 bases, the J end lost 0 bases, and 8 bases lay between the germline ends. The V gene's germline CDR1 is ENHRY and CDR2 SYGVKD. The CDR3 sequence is CAIRKRTNTGELFF. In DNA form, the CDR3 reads TGTGCCATCAGAAAGAGAACGAACACCGGGGAGCTGTTTTTT.